The source of this T cell receptor (beta chain) is a study of T cells in women clearing cervical HPV infection. The CDR3 totals 16 residues. Germline loops: CDR1 SGHRS, CDR2 YFSETQ. The V and J ends lost 4 bases and 5 bases respectively, with 21 bases between them. Concerning this clone: The missing CDR3 end, 3 residues past where the read stops, is filled in from the germline J gene.

Profiling relied on immunoSEQ multiplex PCR, and the TCRdb table lists in-frame clones only, not all of them. The table for this sample gives some 30,000 clones. This TCR was sampled from a woman aged 18 to 75 with a cervical HPV16 infection that either progressed to CIN3+ or cleared (not recorded which). The sample consisted of blood buffy coat. The J gene is TRBJ2-5, the V gene TRBV5-1; D gene ambiguous. CDR3 protein: CASSPVSLLIGETQYF. The sequenced CDR3 bases are TGCGCCAGCAGCCCAGTCAGCTTACTAATCGGGGAGACC. Based on the CDR3 plus reference TRBV5-1 and TRBJ2-5, the full variable domain is KAGVTQTPRYLIKTRGQQVTLSCSPISGHRSVSWYQQTPGQGLQFLFEYFSETQRNKGNFPGRFSGRQFSNSRSEMNVSTLELGDSALYLCASSPVSLLIGETQYFGPGTRLLVL.